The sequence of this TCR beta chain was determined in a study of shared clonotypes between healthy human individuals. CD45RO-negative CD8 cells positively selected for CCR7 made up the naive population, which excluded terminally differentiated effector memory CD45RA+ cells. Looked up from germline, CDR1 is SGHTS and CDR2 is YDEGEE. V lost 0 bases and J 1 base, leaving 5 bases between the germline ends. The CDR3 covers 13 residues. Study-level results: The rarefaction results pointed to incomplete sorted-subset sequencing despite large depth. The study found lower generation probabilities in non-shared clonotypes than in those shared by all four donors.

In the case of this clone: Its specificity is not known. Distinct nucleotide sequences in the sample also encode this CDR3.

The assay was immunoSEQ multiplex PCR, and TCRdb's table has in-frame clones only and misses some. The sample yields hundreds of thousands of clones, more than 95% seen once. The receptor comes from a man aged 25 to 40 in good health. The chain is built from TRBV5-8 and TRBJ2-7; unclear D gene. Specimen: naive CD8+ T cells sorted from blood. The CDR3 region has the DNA TGTGCCAGCAGCTTGGTAGGATCCTACGAGCAGTACTTC. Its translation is CASSLVGSYEQYF.